The TCR beta chain described here comes from a study of blood T cell repertoires in COVID-19. Participant ages covered about 18 to 100 years across around 22 US areas. In the authors' workflow: Nucleated cell number was recorded as an estimate derived from reference gene primer amplification. Sequencing used immunoSEQ multiplex PCR; TCRdb keeps in-frame clones, though not all of them. That table gives V, J and clone size, and the DNA gave D and trimming. The data contain 150,000 to 200,000 clones, more than 65% of them singletons. About this clone itself: Germline is not matched at one junction end, which may reflect a read error.

The sequenced sample was PBMCs or T cells enriched from blood (not recorded which). The receptor's source is a woman aged 45-60 years with acute COVID-19.

Here the CDR3 DNA reads TGTGCCAGCAGCTTAAATGGACAGGGGAATAACTCCTTC. Amino acid sequence: CASSLNGQGNNSF. The chain employs TRBV11-1 and TRBJ1-2, with 9 bases aligning to TRBD1. Looked up from germline, CDR1 is SGHAT and CDR2 is FQDESV (reference sequence). The length of the CDR3 is 13 residues.